A single T cell receptor (beta chain) is shown here with its context. These data originate in a study of monozygotic twins with inflammatory bowel disease. The CDR3 has 13 amino acids. Germline CDR1 is DFQATT and CDR2 is SNEGSKA (reference sequence). Researchers generated cDNA in eight separate reactions per sample. Incorporation of UMIs carrying a 6-nucleotide sample barcode was performed by template switching. TCRdb re-called the 5' RACE reads and gives one entry per CDR3 protein, without DNA. The table counts roughly 320,000 distinct CDR3 sequences; less than 6.5% lies in the top ten. The sequence was obtained from a human donor with ulcerative colitis or Crohn's disease, or a healthy co-twin of an affected twin (not recorded which). The J gene is TRBJ2-2, the V gene TRBV20-1; TCRdb calls TRBD1, which cannot be checked without DNA. Sequencing was performed on blood. This CDR3 is CSASPTGPGELFF.